A single T cell receptor (beta chain) is shown here with its context. The sample belongs to a study of T cells in Graves' hyperthyroidism and ophthalmopathy. What was amplified from RNA transcripts were TCR beta CDR3 regions. First-round RT-PCR of the TCR CDR3 relied on the HTBI primer set. TCRdb recomputed calls from the multiplex PCR reads with MiXCR, one row per CDR3 protein. The sample consists of about 150,000 distinct CDR3 sequences, 22% of them appearing once. Hyperthyroidism in the patients, aged 18 to 65, was newly diagnosed and under 2 months in duration. It was uncontrolled infection, other autoimmune disease, pregnancy or lactation that excluded patients. The sequenced sample was blood. The sequence was obtained from a woman aged 45-60 years with Graves' hyperthyroidism that later progressed to Graves' ophthalmopathy.

This CDR3 reads CASRPIGSQAGNQPQHF. Written as DNA, the CDR3 is TGTGCCAGCAGGCCCATCGGCTCCCAGGCGGGCAATCAGCCCCAGCATTTT. The rearrangement joins TRBV28 to TRBJ1-5; no clear D gene. The ends were cut back, 6 bases at V and 2 bases at J, with 20 bases in the middle. Germline loops: CDR1 MDHEN, CDR2 SYDVKM. This CDR3 comprises 17 residues.